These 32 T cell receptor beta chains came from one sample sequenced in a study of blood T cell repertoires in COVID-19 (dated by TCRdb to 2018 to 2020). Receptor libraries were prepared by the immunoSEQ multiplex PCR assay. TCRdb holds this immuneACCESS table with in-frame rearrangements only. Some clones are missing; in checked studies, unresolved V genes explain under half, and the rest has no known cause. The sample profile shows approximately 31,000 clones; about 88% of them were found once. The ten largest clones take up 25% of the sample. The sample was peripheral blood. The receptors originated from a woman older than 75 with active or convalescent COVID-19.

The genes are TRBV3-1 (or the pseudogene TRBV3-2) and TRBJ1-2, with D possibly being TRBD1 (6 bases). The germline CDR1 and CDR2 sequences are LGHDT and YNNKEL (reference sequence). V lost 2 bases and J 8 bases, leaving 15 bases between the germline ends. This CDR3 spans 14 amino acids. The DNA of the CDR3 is TGTGCCAGCAGCCAACAATACAGGGCCGGGGGCTACACCTTC. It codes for CASSQQYRAGGYTF.

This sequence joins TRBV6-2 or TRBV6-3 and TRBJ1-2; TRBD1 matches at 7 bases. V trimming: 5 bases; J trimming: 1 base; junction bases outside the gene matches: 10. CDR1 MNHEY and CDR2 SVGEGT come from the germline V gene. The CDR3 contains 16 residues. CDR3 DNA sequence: TGTGCCAGCAGTCCAAACCGGGACAGTTTTAACTATGGCTACACCTTC. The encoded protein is CASSPNRDSFNYGYTF.

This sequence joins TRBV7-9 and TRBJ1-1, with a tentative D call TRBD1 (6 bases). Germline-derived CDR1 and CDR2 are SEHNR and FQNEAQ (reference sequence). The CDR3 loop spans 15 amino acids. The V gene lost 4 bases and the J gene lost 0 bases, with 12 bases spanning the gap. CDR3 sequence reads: CASSSGVELNTEAFF. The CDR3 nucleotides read TGTGCCAGCAGCTCAGGGGTAGAACTGAACACTGAAGCTTTCTTT.

CDR3 loop: CASSLTLAGGPREQFF. The DNA of the CDR3 is TGCGCCAGCAGCCTCACACTAGCGGGGGGCCCTCGGGAGCAGTTCTTC. The chain combines TRBV5-1 with TRBJ2-1, with TRBD2 matching over 12 bases. The ends lost 4 bases at V and 10 bases at J; junction bases unmatched: 12. This CDR3 contains 16 residues. Per the germline V gene, CDR1 is SGHRS and CDR2 is YFSETQ. The full variable domain, completed using reference TRBV5-1 and TRBJ2-1, is KAGVTQTPRYLIKTRGQQVTLSCSPISGHRSVSWYQQTPGQGLQFLFEYFSETQRNKGNFPGRFSGRQFSNSRSEMNVSTLELGDSALYLCASSLTLAGGPREQFFGPGTRLTVL.

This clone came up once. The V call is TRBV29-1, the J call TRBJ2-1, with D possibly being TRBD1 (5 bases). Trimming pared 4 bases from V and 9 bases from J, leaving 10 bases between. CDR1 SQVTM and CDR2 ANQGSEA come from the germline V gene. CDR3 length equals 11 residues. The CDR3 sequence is CSVGGAGEQFF. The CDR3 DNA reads TGCAGCGTTGGTGGGGCCGGTGAGCAGTTCTTC.

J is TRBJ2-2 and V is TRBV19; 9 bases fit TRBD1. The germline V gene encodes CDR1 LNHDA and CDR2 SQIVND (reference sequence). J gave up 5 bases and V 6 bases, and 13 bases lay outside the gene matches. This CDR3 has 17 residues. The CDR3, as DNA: TGTGCCAGTAGCTCCGAAACAGGGGACAGGGTAACCGGGGAGCTGTTTTTT. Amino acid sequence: CASSSETGDRVTGELFF.

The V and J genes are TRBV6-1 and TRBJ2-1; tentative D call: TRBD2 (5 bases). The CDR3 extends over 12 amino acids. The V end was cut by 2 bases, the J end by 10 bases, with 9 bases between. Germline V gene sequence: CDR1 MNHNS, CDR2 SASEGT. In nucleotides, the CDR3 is TGTGCCAGCAGTGAATGGTCTAGCGAGCAGTTCTTC. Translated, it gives CASSEWSSEQFF.

CDR3 region: CATRVGTIPTDTQYF. CDR3 in DNA: TGTGCCACCAGAGTTGGGACTATCCCCACAGATACGCAGTATTTT. The chain combines TRBV2 with TRBJ2-3; TRBD2 matches at 7 bases. Germline V CDR1 and CDR2: SNHLY, FYNNEI. CDR3 length equals 15 residues. Germline trimming cut 10 bases from V and 2 bases from J; bases unmatched to any gene: 12.

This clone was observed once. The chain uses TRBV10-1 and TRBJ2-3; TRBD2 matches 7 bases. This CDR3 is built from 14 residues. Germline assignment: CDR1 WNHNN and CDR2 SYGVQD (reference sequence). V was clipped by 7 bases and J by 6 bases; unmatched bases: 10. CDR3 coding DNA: TGCGCCAGCAAAGAAGGGAGGGGTGAGGATACGCAGTATTTT. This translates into CASKEGRGEDTQYF.

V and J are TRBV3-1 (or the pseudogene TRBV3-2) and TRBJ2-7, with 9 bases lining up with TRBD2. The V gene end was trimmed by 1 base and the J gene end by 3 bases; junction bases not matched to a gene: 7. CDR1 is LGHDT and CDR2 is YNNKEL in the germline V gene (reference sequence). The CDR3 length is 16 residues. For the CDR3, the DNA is TGTGCCAGCAGCCAAGGATATAGCGGGGGCGGCTACGAGCAGTACTTC. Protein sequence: CASSQGYSGGGYEQYF.

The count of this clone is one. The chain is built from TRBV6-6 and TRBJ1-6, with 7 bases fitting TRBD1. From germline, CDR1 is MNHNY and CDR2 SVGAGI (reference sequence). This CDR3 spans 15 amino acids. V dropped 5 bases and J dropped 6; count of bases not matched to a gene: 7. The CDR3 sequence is CASSTQGQTNSPLHF. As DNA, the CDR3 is TGTGCCAGCAGTACCCAGGGACAGACTAATTCACCCCTCCACTTT.

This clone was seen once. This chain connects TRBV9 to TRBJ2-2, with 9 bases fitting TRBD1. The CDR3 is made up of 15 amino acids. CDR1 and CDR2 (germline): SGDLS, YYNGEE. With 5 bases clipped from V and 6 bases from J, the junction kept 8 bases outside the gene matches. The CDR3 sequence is CASRNGTGRAGELFF. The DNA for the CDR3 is TGTGCCAGCAGAAACGGGACAGGGAGGGCCGGGGAGCTGTTTTTT.

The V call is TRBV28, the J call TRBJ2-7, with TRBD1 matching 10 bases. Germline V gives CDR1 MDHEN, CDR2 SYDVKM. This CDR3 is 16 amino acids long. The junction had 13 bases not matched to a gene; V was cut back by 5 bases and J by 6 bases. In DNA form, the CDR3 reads TGTGCCAGCAGTCCCTATTTTCGGACAGGGGGTATCGAGCAGTACTTC. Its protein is CASSPYFRTGGIEQYF.

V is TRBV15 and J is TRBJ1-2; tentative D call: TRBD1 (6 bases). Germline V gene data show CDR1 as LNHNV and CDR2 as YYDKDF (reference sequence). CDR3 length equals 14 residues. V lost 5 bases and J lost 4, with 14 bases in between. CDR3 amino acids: CATSGGPQGYGYTF. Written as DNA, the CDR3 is TGTGCCACCAGCGGGGGCCCCCAGGGCTATGGCTACACCTTC. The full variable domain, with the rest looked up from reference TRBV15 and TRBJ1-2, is DAMVIQNPRYQVTQFGKPVTLSCSQTLNHNVMYWYQQKSSQAPKLLFHYYDKDFNNEADTPDNFQSRRPNTSFCFLDIRSPGLGDTAMYLCATSGGPQGYGYTFGSGTRLTVV.

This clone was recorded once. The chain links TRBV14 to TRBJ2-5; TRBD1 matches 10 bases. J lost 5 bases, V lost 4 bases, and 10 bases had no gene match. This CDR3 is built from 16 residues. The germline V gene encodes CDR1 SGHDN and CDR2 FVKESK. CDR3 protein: CASSLGTGVARETQYF. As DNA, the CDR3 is TGTGCCAGCAGCCTTGGGACAGGGGTAGCCCGGGAGACCCAGTACTTC.

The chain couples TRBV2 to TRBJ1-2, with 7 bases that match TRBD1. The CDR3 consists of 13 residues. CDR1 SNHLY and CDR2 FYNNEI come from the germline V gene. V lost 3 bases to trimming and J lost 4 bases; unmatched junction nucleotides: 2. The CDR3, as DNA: TGTGCCAGCAGTGAGGGACAGTTCTATGGCTACACCTTC. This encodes CASSEGQFYGYTF.

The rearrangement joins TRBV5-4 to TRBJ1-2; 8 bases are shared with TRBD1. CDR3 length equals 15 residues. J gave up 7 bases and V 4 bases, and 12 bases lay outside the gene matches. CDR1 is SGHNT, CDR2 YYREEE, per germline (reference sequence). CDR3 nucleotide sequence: TGTGCCAGCAGCATGGGGGCAGGGGGCGCTTTTGGCTACACCTTC. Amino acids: CASSMGAGGAFGYTF.

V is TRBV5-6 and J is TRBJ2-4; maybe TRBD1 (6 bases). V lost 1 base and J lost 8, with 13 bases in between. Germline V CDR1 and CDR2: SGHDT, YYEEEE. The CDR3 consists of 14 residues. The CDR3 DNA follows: TGTGCCAGCAGCTTGAAGGGGGAAACTCACATTCAGTACTTC. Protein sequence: CASSLKGETHIQYF. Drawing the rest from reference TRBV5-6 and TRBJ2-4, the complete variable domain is DAGVTQSPTHLIKTRGQQVTLRCSPKSGHDTVSWYQQALGQGPQFIFQYYEEEERQRGNFPDRFSGHQFPNYSSELNVNALLLGDSALYLCASSLKGETHIQYFGAGTRLSVL.

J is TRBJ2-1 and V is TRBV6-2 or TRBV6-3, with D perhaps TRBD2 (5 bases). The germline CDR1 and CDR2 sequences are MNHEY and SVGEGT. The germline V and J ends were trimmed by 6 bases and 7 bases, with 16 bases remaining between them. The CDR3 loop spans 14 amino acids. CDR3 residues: CASSRTGWVNEQFF. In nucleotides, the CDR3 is TGTGCCAGCAGCAGGACGGGGTGGGTAAATGAGCAGTTCTTC.

Here the CDR3 reads CASSGEGLYEQYF. The CDR3 nucleotides read TGTGCCAGCTCTGGGGAGGGTTTGTACGAGCAGTACTTC. This sequence joins TRBV18 and TRBJ2-7, with 7 bases that match TRBD2. The V gene's germline CDR1 is KGHSH and CDR2 LQKENI. V lost 6 bases, J lost 4 bases, and 6 bases stayed unmatched. This CDR3 region has 13 residues.

Here the CDR3 reads CATSRDLGLSGYTF. The CDR3 DNA reads TGTGCCACCAGCAGAGATTTGGGCCTTAGTGGCTACACCTTC. The chain carries TRBV15 and TRBJ1-2, with D hard to call. CDR1 is LNHNV, CDR2 YYDKDF, per germline (reference sequence). Trimming left V 0 bases short and J 7 bases short, with 12 bases between. This CDR3 comprises 14 residues.

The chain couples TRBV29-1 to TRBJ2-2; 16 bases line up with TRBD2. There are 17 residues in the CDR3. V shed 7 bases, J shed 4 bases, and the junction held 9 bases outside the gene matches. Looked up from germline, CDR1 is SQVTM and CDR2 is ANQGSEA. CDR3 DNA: TGCAGCGCCGCCGGGACTAGCGGGGGGGCCGGCACCGGGGAGCTGTTTTTT. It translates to CSAAGTSGGAGTGELFF.

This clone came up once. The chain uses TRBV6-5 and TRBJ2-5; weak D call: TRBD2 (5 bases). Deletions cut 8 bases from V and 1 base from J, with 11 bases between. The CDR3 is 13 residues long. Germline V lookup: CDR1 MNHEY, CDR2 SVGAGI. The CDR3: CASFTGLQETQYF. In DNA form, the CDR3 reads TGTGCCAGCTTCACTGGACTCCAAGAGACCCAGTACTTC.

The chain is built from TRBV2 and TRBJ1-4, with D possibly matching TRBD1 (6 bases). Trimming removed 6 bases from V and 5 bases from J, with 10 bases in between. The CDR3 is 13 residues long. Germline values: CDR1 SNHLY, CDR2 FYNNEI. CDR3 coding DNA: TGTGCCAGCAGACTGGACAGAAATGAAAAACTGTTTTTT. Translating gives CASRLDRNEKLFF.

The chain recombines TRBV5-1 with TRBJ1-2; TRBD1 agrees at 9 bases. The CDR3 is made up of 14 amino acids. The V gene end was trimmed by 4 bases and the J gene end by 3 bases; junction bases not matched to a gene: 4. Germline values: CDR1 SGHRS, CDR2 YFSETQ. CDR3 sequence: CASSHDRGYYGYTF. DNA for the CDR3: TGCGCCAGCAGCCACGACAGGGGGTACTATGGCTACACCTTC.

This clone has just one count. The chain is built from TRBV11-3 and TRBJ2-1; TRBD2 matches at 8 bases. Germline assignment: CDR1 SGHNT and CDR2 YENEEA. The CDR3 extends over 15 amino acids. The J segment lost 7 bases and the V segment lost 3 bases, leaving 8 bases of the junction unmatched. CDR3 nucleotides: TGTGCCAGCAGCTTCAGATCGGGGGGGCCAAATGAGCAGTTCTTC. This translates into CASSFRSGGPNEQFF.

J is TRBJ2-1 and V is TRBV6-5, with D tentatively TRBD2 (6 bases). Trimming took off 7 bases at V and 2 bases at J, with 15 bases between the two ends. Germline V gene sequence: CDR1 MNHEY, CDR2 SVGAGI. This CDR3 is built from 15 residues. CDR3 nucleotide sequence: TGTGCCAGCACCCCGGAGGCGGGAACCTACAATGAGCAGTTCTTC. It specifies CASTPEAGTYNEQFF.

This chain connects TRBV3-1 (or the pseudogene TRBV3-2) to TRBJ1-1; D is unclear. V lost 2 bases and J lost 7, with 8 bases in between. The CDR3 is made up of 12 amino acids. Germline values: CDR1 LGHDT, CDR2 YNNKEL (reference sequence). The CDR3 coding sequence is TGTGCCAGCAGCCAATCGGAGGTTGAAGCTTTCTTT. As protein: CASSQSEVEAFF.

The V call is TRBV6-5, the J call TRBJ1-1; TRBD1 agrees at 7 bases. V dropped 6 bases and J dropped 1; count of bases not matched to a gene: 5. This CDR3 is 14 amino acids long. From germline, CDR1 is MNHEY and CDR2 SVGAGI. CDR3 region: CASSRTGANTEAFF. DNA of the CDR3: TGTGCCAGCAGCAGAACAGGGGCGAACACTGAAGCTTTCTTT.

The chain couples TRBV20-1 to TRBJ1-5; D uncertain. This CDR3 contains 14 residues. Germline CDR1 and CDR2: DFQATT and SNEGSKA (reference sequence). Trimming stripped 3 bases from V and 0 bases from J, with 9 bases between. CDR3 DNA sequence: TGCAGTGCTAGTTCGGGTAATAGCAATCAGCCCCAGCATTTT. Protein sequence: CSASSGNSNQPQHF.

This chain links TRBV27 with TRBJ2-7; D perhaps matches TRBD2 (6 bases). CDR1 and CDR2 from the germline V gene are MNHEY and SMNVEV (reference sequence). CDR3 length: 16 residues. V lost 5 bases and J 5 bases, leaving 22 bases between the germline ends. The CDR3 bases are TGTGCCAGCAGTCCGAGGCTCTTTAGCGGTACCGACGAGCAGTACTTC. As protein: CASSPRLFSGTDEQYF.

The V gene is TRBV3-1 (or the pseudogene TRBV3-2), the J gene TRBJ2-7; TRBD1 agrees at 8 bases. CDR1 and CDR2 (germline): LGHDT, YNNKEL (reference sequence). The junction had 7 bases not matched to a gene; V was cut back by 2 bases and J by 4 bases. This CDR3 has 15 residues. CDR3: CASSQPGQVLYEQYF. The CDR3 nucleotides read TGTGCCAGCAGCCAACCGGGACAGGTTTTGTACGAGCAGTACTTC.